This T cell receptor beta chain was sequenced in a study of tumor-infiltrating lymphocytes in primary liver carcinoma. The V gene's germline CDR1 is MGHRA and CDR2 YSYEKL. This CDR3 is built from 15 residues. A remark on this clonotype: An end of the junction does not agree with germline; a read error may underlie this.

DNA and RNA were both co-extracted from roughly 18-30 mg of bulk tissue that had not been sorted. Without exception, tumor samples held over 80% viable tumor cells. With a constant-region primer, TCR beta cDNA was made from 450 to 550 ng of total RNA. For TCR beta, libraries were produced by three nested multiplex PCR rounds using slightly modified ARM-PCR. The first two PCR rounds used TRBV1-TRBV30 primers with a Cbeta primer, approximately 9 cycles each. MiXCR was run by TCRdb on the multiplex PCR reads, yielding one entry per CDR3 protein. The table records over 35,000 distinct CDR3 sequences, nearly 75% of them present only once.

The receptor was isolated from a man aged 40-49 years with primary liver carcinoma and hepatitis B virus infection. The genes are TRBV4-1 and TRBJ1-5, with D possibly being TRBD1 (5 bases). The source material was liver tumor tissue from sampling region 4. The subset was: tumor region T4, right-lateral pole. CDR3 DNA: TGCGCAAGCAGTCCCATAGAGGGGAGCAGTCAGCCTCAGCATTTT. This encodes CASSPIEGSSQPQHF.